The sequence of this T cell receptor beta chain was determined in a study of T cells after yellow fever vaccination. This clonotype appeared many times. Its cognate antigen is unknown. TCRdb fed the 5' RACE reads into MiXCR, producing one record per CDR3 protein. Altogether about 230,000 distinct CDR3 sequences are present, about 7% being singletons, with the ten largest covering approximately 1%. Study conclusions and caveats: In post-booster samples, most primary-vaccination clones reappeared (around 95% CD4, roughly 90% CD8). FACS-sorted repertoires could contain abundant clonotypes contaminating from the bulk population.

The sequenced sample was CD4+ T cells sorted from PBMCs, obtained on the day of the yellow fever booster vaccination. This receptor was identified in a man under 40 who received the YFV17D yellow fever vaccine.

CDR3 sequence reads: CASSPLSFRRSSYNEQFF. The CDR3 nucleotides are TGTGCCAGCAGCCCCTTAAGCTTTCGGCGGAGCTCCTACAATGAGCAGTTCTTC. V and J are TRBV11-1 and TRBJ2-1; D gene unclear. Trimming stripped 5 bases from V and 0 bases from J, with 20 bases between. Germline CDR1 is SGHAT and CDR2 is FQDESV (reference sequence). The CDR3 is 18 residues long.